This T cell receptor (beta chain) was captured in a study of blood T cell repertoires in COVID-19 (TCRdb year 2020). Regarding the complete study: Samples from collaborators originated in the United States, Italy and Spain and spanned both the acute and convalescent phases of COVID-19. The repertoires were made available in a free public database intended to serve as a resource for research on the immune response to SARS-CoV-2. Sample metadata almost always included a de-identified subject ID, COVID-19 status, age in years and sex. Samples were obtained from the ongoing ImmuneRACE study (first 160 participants) and from 1,254 subjects provided by 6 global collaborators. The material from the prospective study consisted of cDNA or gDNA derived from T cells, B-cell-depleted T cells, or PBMCs. Subjects who had been exposed to COVID-19, were actively infected with it, or had recovered from it provided the deeply sampled blood TCRbeta repertoires that made up the dataset. Where HLA class I and class II types were available, the types were taken from metadata supplied by the sample provider, not from assay-based typing.

The paper's findings and limits, for the study overall: The amount of clinical and demographic metadata varied by source and participant and was provided uncurated.

In the germline V gene (reference sequence), CDR1 corresponds to PRHDT and CDR2 to FYEKMQ. V is pruned by 3 bases and J by 3 bases, leaving 7 bases of the junction without a gene match. The CDR3, from cysteine to phenylalanine, totals 15 residues. Only the CDR3 DNA stays, 45 bases, in frame from base 1. A word on this clone: Its antigen remains undetermined. Per-nucleotide qualities are absent, and no much larger clonotype sits a single base away.

In the prospective study, participants were about 18 to 100 years old, resided in about two dozen geographic areas of the United States, and were enrolled through a virtual design. To assign participants to cohorts, the prospective study relied on clinical history that participants themselves reported in a screening survey and a study questionnaire. In the prospective study, mobile phlebotomists collected whole blood, serum and a nasopharyngeal or oropharyngeal swab from each participant. Additional blood draws and questionnaires over an approximately two-month period could optionally be provided by prospective study participants. Blood samples from the prospective study were shipped frozen or at room temperature prior to DNA extraction. The immunoSEQ Assay, a bias-controlled multiplex PCR, was used to amplify TCRbeta CDR3 regions from genomic DNA. The authors' pipeline ran thus. Nucleated cell counts per sample were estimated from amplification of reference gene primers within the assay. To quantify the absolute abundance of each unique TCRbeta CDR3 rearrangement, sequence reads were collapsed and filtered. Productive Simpson clonality was computed per sample as the square root of Simpson's diversity index over productive rearrangements. In TCRdb, the immuneACCESS table is reduced to in-frame sequences with V and J assigned. These tables do not hold every clone; where another copy was compared, an unresolved V gene accounts for under half, and the others remain unexplained. V, J and clone size were drawn from that table, and D and trimming were deduced from the DNA. The sample table records roughly 180,000 clones; approximately 84% of these occur just once. The top ten constitute about 6% of the sample.

The chain is made from TRBV13 and TRBJ1-2; TRBD1 aligns with 7 central bases. Sample: PBMCs or T cells enriched from blood (not recorded which). The TCR sequence derives from a woman between 35 and 50 years old with acute COVID-19. In nucleotide form, the sequence is TGTGCCAGCAGCTTCAGACAGGGTGGTTACTATGGCTACACCTTC. It encodes CASSFRQGGYYGYTF.